This T cell receptor beta chain was sequenced in a study of T-cell reconstitution after alpha-beta-depleted transplantation in children listed by TCRdb under 2016. Turning to the overall study: Using TCR repertoire profiling, the study followed T-cell immune reconstitution in a quantitative way in children after TCRalphabeta/CD19-depleted allogeneic hematopoietic cell transplantation. The study at large found these results: The apparently early recovery of alphabetaT-cell counts about two months after transplant reportedly depended on only several hundred rapidly expanded clones that came from non-depleted graft cells. Over the following months the frequencies of hyperexpanded clones went down, and after one year T-cell counts and TCRbeta diversity were mostly credited to newly produced T cells. The high TCRbeta diversity at day 60 in some patients was ascribed to recipient T cells and intrathymic progenitors that had survived conditioning.

The treatment or condition tag for this specimen amounts to: allogeneic hematopoietic cell transplantation with graft depleted of TCRalphabeta T cells and CD19 B cells. TCRalphabeta/CD19-depleted allogeneic hematopoietic cell grafts were given to the transplant recipients, all of whom were children. The library came from PCR. Sequenced on an Illumina HiSeq 2500. TCR libraries were prepared with molecular barcoding, using unique molecular identifiers to normalize TCRbeta repertoire quantification. TCRdb reprocessed the public reads (quality trimming at Q25 with fastp, clone calling with MiXCR) and kept in-frame beta chains. Rows are combined by CDR3 protein, so each entry shows the most common genes and DNA. This sample lists hundreds of thousands of distinct CDR3 sequences; around 15% were detected once. The ten largest make up under 30% of the sample. As concerns this clonotype: Its antigen target is currently unknown. Base-call qualities are not available, and no considerably larger clone is one nucleotide away.

Sequences were derived from PBMCs, mostly from graft donor cells, sampled 360 days after TCRalphabeta/CD19-depleted stem cell transplant. The sequence came from a boy under two years old who had a stem cell transplant for Wiskott-Aldrich syndrome, so the T cells may come from the graft donor.

CDR3 loop: CASSWAGGTYNEQFF. The DNA sequence is given as TGTGCCAGCAGTTGGGCAGGGGGCACCTACAATGAGCAGTTCTTC. The sequence joins TRBV7-9 to TRBJ2-1; 8 bases in the junction line up with TRBD1. The CDR3 sequence holds 15 residues, the cysteine and phenylalanine included. The retained sequence is limited to the CDR3, 45 bases, with the frame set at the first base. V is cut back by 6 bases and J by 2 bases, with 6 bases in the junction unmatched. In the germline V gene (reference sequence), CDR1 corresponds to SEHNR and CDR2 to FQNEAQ.